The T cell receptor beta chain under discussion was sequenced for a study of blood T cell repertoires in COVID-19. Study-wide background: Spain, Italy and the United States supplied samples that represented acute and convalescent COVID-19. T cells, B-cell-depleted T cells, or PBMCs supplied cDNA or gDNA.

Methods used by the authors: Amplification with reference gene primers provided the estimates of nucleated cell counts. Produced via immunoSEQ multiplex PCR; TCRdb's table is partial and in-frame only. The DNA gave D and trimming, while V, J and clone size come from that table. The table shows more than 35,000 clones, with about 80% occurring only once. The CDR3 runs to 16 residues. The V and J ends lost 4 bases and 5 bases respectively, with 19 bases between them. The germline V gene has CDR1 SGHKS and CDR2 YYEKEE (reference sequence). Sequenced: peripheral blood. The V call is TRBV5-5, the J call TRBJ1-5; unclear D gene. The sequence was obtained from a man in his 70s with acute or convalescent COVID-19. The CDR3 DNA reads TGTGCCAGCAGCGAAAATTTGAGGGAGGGTGATCAGCCCCAGCATTTT. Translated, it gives CASSENLREGDQPQHF. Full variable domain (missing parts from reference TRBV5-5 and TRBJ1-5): DAGVTQSPTHLIKTRGQQVTLRCSPISGHKSVSWYQQVLGQGPQFIFQYYEKEERGRGNFPDRFSARQFPNYSSELNVNALLLGDSALYLCASSENLREGDQPQHFGDGTRLSIL.